The 19 T cell receptor beta chains below come from one sample, sequenced in a study of cytomegalovirus exposure and HLA in healthy donors. PCR was performed using 60 Vbeta and 13 Jbeta primers. Sequencing used immunoSEQ multiplex PCR; TCRdb keeps in-frame clones, though not all of them. The repertoire consists of 90,000 to 150,000 clones, with approximately 80% occurring once and the leading ten covering 4.5% to 5%. Sequencing input: PBMCs. These receptor sequences come from a man in his fifties or sixties in good health and CMV-seropositive.

This chain uses TRBV2 with TRBJ1-1, with a possible D match to TRBD1 (5 bases). The germline CDR1 and CDR2 sequences are SNHLY and FYNNEI. The CDR3 covers 15 residues. The V gene lost 5 bases and the J gene lost 0 bases, with 13 bases spanning the gap. In DNA, the CDR3 is TGTGCCAGCAGTTGGCAGCCAGGGATGAACACTGAAGCTTTCTTT. This encodes CASSWQPGMNTEAFF.

This clone has a single count. The genes are TRBV28 and TRBJ2-7, with 9 bases lining up with TRBD1. J was trimmed by 1 base and V by 8 bases; bases with no gene match: 6. Germline CDR1 reads MDHEN; CDR2 reads SYDVKM. This CDR3 contains 14 residues. The CDR3 DNA reads TGTGCCAGCGTTGGGACAGGGAGATCCTACGAGCAGTACTTC. Protein: CASVGTGRSYEQYF.

The genes are TRBV30 and TRBJ1-4, with a tentative D call TRBD1 (6 bases). The germline V gene has CDR1 GTSNPN and CDR2 SVGIG (reference sequence). The CDR3 contains 15 residues. V dropped 7 bases and J dropped 8 bases, with 23 bases sitting between them. CDR3 DNA sequence: TGTGCCTCCCACCCCGGGGGGGCCGGCGGAGAAAAACTGTTTTTT. It translates to CASHPGGAGGEKLFF. Using reference TRBV30 and TRBJ1-4 for the parts outside the CDR3, the full variable domain is SQTIHQWPATLVQPVGSPLSLECTVEGTSNPNLYWYRQAAGRGLQLLFYSVGIGQISSEVPQNLSASRPQDRQFILSSKKLLLSDSGFYLCASHPGGAGGEKLFFGSGTQLSVL.

The genes are TRBV18 and TRBJ2-1; tentative D call: TRBD1 (5 bases). The ends were cut back, 3 bases at V and 2 bases at J, with 11 bases in the middle. The CDR3 contains 15 residues. The germline V gene has CDR1 KGHSH and CDR2 LQKENI. The CDR3 protein is CASSPDRSPYNEQFF. CDR3 nucleotide sequence: TGTGCCAGCTCACCCGACAGATCCCCCTACAATGAGCAGTTCTTC.

This rearrangement joins TRBV5-8 to TRBJ1-6; D possibly corresponds to TRBD1 (6 bases). The V gene lost 4 bases and the J gene lost 15 bases, with 11 bases spanning the gap. The CDR3 sequence is 11 residues long. Germline-derived CDR1 and CDR2 are SGHTS and YDEGEE. The CDR3 reads CASSPPGHLHF. As DNA, the CDR3 is TGTGCCAGCAGCCCACCGGGACACCTCCACTTT. The whole variable domain, filled in from reference TRBV5-8 and TRBJ1-6, reads EAGVTQSPTHLIKTRGQQATLRCSPISGHTSVYWYQQALGLGLQFLLWYDEGEERNRGNFPPRFSGRQFPNYSSELNVNALELEDSALYLCASSPPGHLHFGNGTRLTVT.

The chain couples TRBV11-3 to TRBJ2-3; tentative D call: TRBD1 (5 bases). Germline V CDR1 and CDR2: SGHNT, YENEEA. Trimming pared 6 bases from V and 0 bases from J, leaving 13 bases between. The CDR3 length is 15 residues. CDR3 in DNA: TGTGCCAGCAGTCCAGGGAAAACAAGCACAGATACGCAGTATTTT. Protein product: CASSPGKTSTDTQYF.

In its sample, this clone was seen once. The chain joins TRBV19 to TRBJ2-5; TRBD2 agrees at 12 bases. The V gene's germline CDR1 is LNHDA and CDR2 SQIVND (reference sequence). V was pared by 7 bases and J by 5 bases, with 2 bases of the junction left unmatched. This CDR3 is built from 13 residues. The CDR3 DNA sequence: TGTGCCAGTAAACTAGCGGGAGGTGAGACCCAGTACTTC. Translated: CASKLAGGETQYF.

This chain links TRBV4-3 with TRBJ2-1; 7 bases agree with TRBD1. The CDR3 consists of 14 residues. Germline V gene lookup returns CDR1 LGHNA and CDR2 YSLEER. Germline trimming cut 1 base from V and 8 bases from J; bases unmatched to any gene: 5. CDR3 nucleotide sequence: TGCGCCAGCAGCCAAGGACAGGGCGGCGATGAGCAGTTCTTC. Amino acids: CASSQGQGGDEQFF.

This rearrangement joins TRBV6-1 to TRBJ2-5; TRBD2 matches at 10 bases. The DNA end lines up better with TRBJ2-7; the J call may be wrong. This CDR3 region has 15 residues. From germline, CDR1 is MNHNS and CDR2 SASEGT. CDR3 bases: TGTGCCAGCAGTGAAACGGCTAGCGGGAGTTACGAGCAGTACTTC. Translation: CASSETASGSYEQYF.

Here the CDR3 reads CASSPLRGLQETQYF. The CDR3 DNA is TGTGCCAGCAGTCCTCTTCGGGGACTCCAAGAGACCCAGTACTTC. This chain uses TRBV14 with TRBJ2-5; the D gene is possibly TRBD2 (6 bases). CDR1 and CDR2 (germline): SGHDN, FVKESK. Trimming shortened V by 6 bases and J by 1 base, and 15 bases separated the two germline ends. The CDR3 runs 15 residues.

This clone turned up a few times. J is TRBJ1-4 and V is TRBV5-1; 8 bases fit TRBD1. Trimming took 5 bases from V and 3 from J; bases not matched to a gene: 9. Germline assignment: CDR1 SGHRS and CDR2 YFSETQ. The CDR3 totals 16 residues. The CDR3 DNA follows: TGCGCCAGCAGTTATGGGACAGGTGCGGCTAATGAAAAACTGTTTTTT. Its translation is CASSYGTGAANEKLFF.

The rearrangement uses TRBV7-9 and TRBJ1-6; D is ambiguous. The CDR3 is made up of 14 amino acids. The V gene's germline CDR1 is SEHNR and CDR2 FQNEAQ (reference sequence). V was cut by 3 bases and J by 1 base, with 4 bases left in between. The DNA for the CDR3 is TGTGCCAGCAGCTTGAGTTCCTATAATTCACCCCTCCACTTT. Protein product: CASSLSSYNSPLHF.

In this sample, this clone turned up a few times. This rearrangement joins TRBV6-1 to TRBJ1-2, with 7 positions matching TRBD1. Germline CDR1 MNHNS, CDR2 SASEGT. V lost 7 bases, J lost 6 bases, and 5 bases stayed unmatched. The CDR3 loop spans 12 amino acids. This chain's CDR3 is CASTGQPDGYTF. In DNA form, the CDR3 reads TGTGCCAGCACGGGACAGCCAGATGGCTACACCTTC.

This CDR3 is CASRQGQGSRTDTQYF. Here the CDR3 DNA reads TGTGCCAGCAGGCAGGGACAGGGGAGTCGCACAGATACGCAGTATTTT. V usage is TRBV2 and J usage is TRBJ2-3; 10 nucleotides line up with TRBD1. Germline V gene lookup returns CDR1 SNHLY and CDR2 FYNNEI. The CDR3 is made up of 16 amino acids. The V segment lost 6 bases and the J segment 1 base; nucleotides outside the gene matches: 7.

The chain employs TRBV7-6 and TRBJ1-2; 8 bases match TRBD1. Germline trimming cut 0 bases from V and 6 bases from J; bases unmatched to any gene: 6. Germline V gene lookup returns CDR1 SGHVS and CDR2 FNYEAQ. The CDR3 covers 15 residues. The CDR3 bases are TGTGCCAGCAGCTTAGCGCAAGGACAGGGCCATGGCTACACCTTC. This encodes CASSLAQGQGHGYTF.

V usage is TRBV6-5 and J usage is TRBJ1-2; 7 bases align to TRBD1. This CDR3 has 15 residues. The ends lost 5 bases at V and 4 bases at J; junction bases unmatched: 10. Germline CDR1 reads MNHEY; CDR2 reads SVGAGI. DNA of the CDR3: TGTGCCAGCAGTATGTCAGGGGGTAGAGGCTATGGCTACACCTTC. Its protein is CASSMSGGRGYGYTF.

The V gene is TRBV28, the J gene TRBJ2-5, with 8 nucleotides matching TRBD1. The CDR3 is 15 amino acids. V lost 5 bases and J lost 9; bases outside the gene matches: 14. Germline V gene sequence: CDR1 MDHEN, CDR2 SYDVKM. The CDR3 sequence is CASSTPSTGGGAQYF. The DNA for the CDR3 is TGTGCCAGCAGTACACCCTCCACAGGGGGTGGTGCCCAGTACTTC.

Notes on this clone: The same CDR3 also results from other DNA sequences found in this sample. This chain joins TRBV5-1 and TRBJ2-1, with D uncertain. The CDR3 consists of 14 residues. Deletions cut 4 bases from V and 0 bases from J, with 8 bases between. Germline values: CDR1 SGHRS, CDR2 YFSETQ. The CDR3 is CASSPYSSYNEQFF. As DNA, the CDR3 is TGCGCCAGCAGCCCCTACAGCTCCTACAATGAGCAGTTCTTC.

This chain links TRBV7-9 with TRBJ1-2; D possibly corresponds to TRBD1 (6 bases). Looked up from germline, CDR1 is SEHNR and CDR2 is FQNEAQ (reference sequence). Trimming cost V 2 bases and J 5 bases, with 9 bases left between them. The CDR3 runs to 13 residues. The chain's CDR3 is CASSLIQGYGYTF. The CDR3 region has the DNA TGTGCCAGCAGCTTAATACAGGGATATGGCTACACCTTC.